The clone carrying this T cell receptor (beta chain) has only one observation. The repertoire was sequenced with immunoSEQ multiplex PCR; TCRdb's copy has only in-frame clones and lacks some. The table shows roughly 67,000 clones, with about 79% occurring only once. This specimen belongs to a study of OX40 agonist ivuxolimab in advanced cancers. Germline V gene data show CDR1 as MDHEN and CDR2 as SYDVKM. The CDR3 consists of 13 residues. The ends were cut back, 2 bases at V and 3 bases at J, with 6 bases in the middle. The rearrangement links TRBV28 to TRBJ2-3, with no clear D. The sample here was CD4+ or CD8+ T cells sorted from blood, taken in a trial of the OX40 agonist ivuxolimab. This receptor was obtained from an adult with an advanced solid tumor such as melanoma, head and neck, liver or kidney cancer. CDR3: CASSLAATDTQYF. The CDR3 nucleotides read TGTGCCAGCAGTTTAGCGGCGACAGATACGCAGTATTTT.